These 25 T cell receptor beta chains were all obtained from the same sample, sequenced in a study of T cells after yellow fever vaccination. TCRdb used MiXCR to reprocess the 5' RACE reads, holding one entry per CDR3 protein. Of about 42,000 distinct CDR3 sequences detected, just under 6.5% appear once; the ten largest clones hold about 9.4%. The specimen comprised PBMCs, either bulk or a sorted T-cell subset (CD4+, CD8+, memory, or dextramer-sorted; not recorded which), sampled 45 days after the yellow fever booster vaccination. The receptors come from a man aged 25-45 years who received the YFV17D yellow fever vaccine.

This clonotype was counted at least ten times. Sequence at one end of the junction differs from germline and may be a read error. This sequence joins TRBV11-2 and TRBJ2-1; 11 bases are a match to TRBD2. Germline V gene sequence: CDR1 SGHAT, CDR2 FQNNGV. The CDR3 spans 17 residues. The DNA of the CDR3 is TGTGCCAGCAGCCTAGACCCTACTAGCGGGAGATGGAATGAGCAGTTCTTC. Amino acids: CASSLDPTSGRWNEQFF.

This clonotype counts as medium-sized (0.01 to 0.1%). In DNA, the CDR3 is TGTGCCAGCAGCCCCCCGGCACAGATGAACACTGAAGCTTTCTTT. Its protein product is CASSPPAQMNTEAFF. The chain couples TRBV7-9 to TRBJ1-1; D is unresolved. Trimming took off 5 bases at V and 0 bases at J, with 13 bases between the two ends. CDR3 length: 15 residues. Germline loops: CDR1 SEHNR, CDR2 FQNEAQ (reference sequence).

This clonotype has at least ten counts. The chain recombines TRBV6-5 with TRBJ1-1; D gene ambiguous. The CDR3 sequence is 12 residues long. CDR1 is MNHEY and CDR2 is SVGAGI in the germline V gene. V was shortened by 5 bases and J by 8 bases, with 12 bases between the two germline ends. CDR3 protein: CASSPLGGEAFF. The CDR3 DNA reads as TGTGCCAGCAGTCCCCTTGGAGGAGAAGCTTTCTTT.

This chain links TRBV6-1 with TRBJ1-5; 7 nucleotides line up with TRBD1. The V and J ends lost 3 bases and 6 bases, in that order; junction bases with no gene match: 5. Germline assignment: CDR1 MNHNS and CDR2 SASEGT. This CDR3 has 14 amino acids. CDR3 nucleotide sequence: TGTGCCAGCAGTGATCCGGGACAGCGTCAGCCCCAGCATTTT. Translating gives CASSDPGQRQPQHF.

Many counts were recorded for this clonotype. The gene calls are TRBV23-1 and TRBJ2-5; 10 bases are shared with TRBD1. TRBV23-1 is an ORF for which the function is uncertain. The CDR3 is 17 residues long. Losses at the gene ends were 5 bases for V and 5 bases for J; bases not matched to a gene: 14. The CDR3 protein is CASSYVRDRGRCETQYF. The CDR3 bases are TGCGCCAGCAGTTATGTCCGGGACAGGGGAAGGTGTGAGACCCAGTACTTC.

This clonotype was observed a handful of times. The V and J genes are TRBV6-1 and TRBJ2-5, with D perhaps given as TRBD1 or TRBD2 (5 bases each). Trimming pared 6 bases from V and 7 bases from J, leaving 21 bases between. This CDR3 region has 15 residues. The germline CDR1 and CDR2 sequences are MNHNS and SASEGT. The DNA of the CDR3 is TGTGCCAGCAGGAAAGAAGCCGGGGCCCGATGGACCCAGTACTTC. This sequence encodes CASRKEAGARWTQYF.

This clonotype was seen only a few times. One junction end does not reproduce the germline sequence, and a read error may be involved. This rearrangement joins TRBV20-1 to TRBJ2-1, with D maybe TRBD2 (6 bases). Germline V gives CDR1 DFQATT, CDR2 SNEGSKA (reference sequence). This CDR3 has 14 amino acids. The CDR3 DNA reads as TGCAGTGCTTCCACCCTAGCGTCCTTCAATGAGCAGTTCTTC. Protein: CSASTLASFNEQFF.

This clonotype has a count of ten or more. The J gene is TRBJ2-5, the V gene TRBV27; 7 bases match TRBD2. After removal of 1 base from V and 2 bases from J, the junction contained 4 bases not matched to a gene. Germline V gives CDR1 MNHEY, CDR2 SMNVEV (reference sequence). This CDR3 spans 15 amino acids. The CDR3, as DNA: TGTGCCAGCAGTTTATACGGACTAGATCAAGAGACCCAGTACTTC. Translated: CASSLYGLDQETQYF.

This clonotype occurred many times. This chain links TRBV30 with TRBJ1-5; TRBD1 matches 7 bases. Trimming removed 3 bases from V and 7 bases from J; junction bases left unmatched: 15. CDR1 GTSNPN and CDR2 SVGIG come from the germline V gene (reference sequence). CDR3 length equals 16 residues. DNA for the CDR3: TGTGCCTGGAGCGAGGGACAGCCGCTATTCTCCCAGCCCCAGCATTTT. This gives the protein CAWSEGQPLFSQPQHF.

CDR3 nucleotide sequence: TGCAGTGCTCGGAGGGCCGCGGGTGACTATGGCTACACCTTC. It yields the protein CSARRAAGDYGYTF. This chain connects TRBV20-1 to TRBJ1-2; D is ambiguous. V was shortened by 5 bases and J by 3 bases, with 16 bases between the two germline ends. This CDR3 region has 14 residues. Germline CDR1 and CDR2: DFQATT and SNEGSKA (reference sequence).

This clonotype was detected only a few times. The CDR3 here is CASREASSYEQYF. The CDR3 DNA follows: TGTGCCAGCAGGGAAGCGAGTTCTTACGAGCAGTACTTC. The chain links TRBV7-2 to TRBJ2-7; D not resolved. Trimming stripped 6 bases from V and 4 bases from J, with 13 bases between. The CDR3 totals 13 residues. Germline V gene data show CDR1 as SGHTA and CDR2 as FQGNSA. Complete variable domain (other parts from reference TRBV7-2 and TRBJ2-7): GAGVSQSPSNKVTEKGKDVELRCDPISGHTALYWYRQSLGQGLEFLIYFQGNSAPDKSGLPSDRFSAERTGGSVSTLTIQRTQQEDSAVYLCASREASSYEQYFGPGTRLTVT.

This clonotype was seen many times. The chain employs TRBV11-2 and TRBJ2-7, with 9 bases lining up with TRBD2. V shed 2 bases, J shed 8 bases, and the junction held 16 bases outside the gene matches. Germline lookup yields CDR1 SGHAT and CDR2 FQNNGV. This CDR3 has 17 residues. The CDR3 DNA follows: TGTGCCAGCAGCTTAAATCCTGCGACTAGCGGTCTGGGCAAGCAGTACTTC. It specifies CASSLNPATSGLGKQYF.

At least ten counts were recorded for this clonotype. The chain employs TRBV28 and TRBJ2-7, with 7 bases fitting TRBD1. Germline CDR1 MDHEN, CDR2 SYDVKM. Unmatched junction bases numbered 9, after V lost 6 bases and J lost 1 base. This CDR3 contains 15 residues. The CDR3 DNA follows: TGTGCCAGCAGGGTAGACAGGGCCAGTTCCTACGAGCAGTACTTC. It specifies CASRVDRASSYEQYF.

The sample holds many counts of this clonotype. V usage is TRBV7-8 and J usage is TRBJ2-3, with D tentatively TRBD2 (6 bases). V shed 4 bases and J shed 2 bases, with 13 bases lying between them. This CDR3 contains 15 residues. Germline values: CDR1 SGHVS, CDR2 FQNEAQ. DNA for the CDR3: TGTGCCAGCAGCTATTTAGCGGTCGCCACAGATACGCAGTATTTT. Encoded protein: CASSYLAVATDTQYF.

The table lists this clonotype with many counts. V usage is TRBV11-2 and J usage is TRBJ1-2; 9 positions agree with TRBD1. CDR3 length: 18 residues. CDR1 is SGHAT and CDR2 is FQNNGV in the germline V gene. V trimming: 3 bases; J trimming: 0 bases; junction bases outside the gene matches: 11. CDR3 region: CASSFLFDRGAANYGYTF. In nucleotides, the CDR3 is TGTGCCAGCAGCTTCCTCTTTGACAGGGGGGCCGCTAACTATGGCTACACCTTC. The full variable domain, with the rest looked up from reference TRBV11-2 and TRBJ1-2, is EAGVAQSPRYKIIEKRQSVAFWCNPISGHATLYWYQQILGQGPKLLIQFQNNGVVDDSQLPKDRFSAERLKGVDSTLKIQPAKLEDSAVYLCASSFLFDRGAANYGYTFGSGTRLTVV.

The V gene is TRBV10-1, the J gene TRBJ2-5; D is uncertain. Germline V gene data show CDR1 as WNHNN and CDR2 as SYGVQD (reference sequence). V shed 4 bases and J shed 5 bases, with 8 bases lying between them. The CDR3 has 12 residues. In DNA form, the CDR3 reads TGCGCCAGCAGTGGGACCGAGGAGACCCAGTACTTC. Protein: CASSGTEETQYF.

This clonotype was seen ten or more times. The chain is built from TRBV19 and TRBJ2-7; D not resolved. The CDR3 is 14 residues long. In germline, CDR1 is LNHDA, CDR2 SQIVND (reference sequence). V shed 3 bases and J shed 2 bases, with 11 bases lying between them. In nucleotides, the CDR3 is TGTGCCAGTAGTATGGGCGGCAGTACCTACGAGCAGTACTTC. This codes for CASSMGGSTYEQYF. Full variable domain (rest looked up from reference TRBV19 and TRBJ2-7): DGGITQSPKYLFRKEGQNVTLSCEQNLNHDAMYWYRQDPGQGLRLIYYSQIVNDFQKGDIAEGYSVSREKKESFPLTVTSAQKNPTAFYLCASSMGGSTYEQYFGPGTRLTVT.

Many counts were recorded for this clonotype. V usage is TRBV5-6 and J usage is TRBJ1-2, with 8 bases identical to TRBD1. The CDR3 is 15 residues long. Germline CDR1 reads SGHDT; CDR2 reads YYEEEE. Losses at the gene ends were 0 bases for V and 8 bases for J; bases not matched to a gene: 9. The CDR3 loop reads CASSLVTGALEGYTF. The CDR3 DNA reads TGTGCCAGCAGCTTGGTGACAGGGGCCTTGGAGGGCTACACCTTC. The full variable domain, with the rest looked up from reference TRBV5-6 and TRBJ1-2, is DAGVTQSPTHLIKTRGQQVTLRCSPKSGHDTVSWYQQALGQGPQFIFQYYEEEERQRGNFPDRFSGHQFPNYSSELNVNALLLGDSALYLCASSLVTGALEGYTFGSGTRLTVV.

At least ten counts were recorded for this clonotype. CDR3 bases: TGTGCCAGCAGCTTTTTGGGGGAGACCCAGTACTTC. Its protein is CASSFLGETQYF. This chain uses TRBV7-2 with TRBJ2-5; D uncertain. The V and J ends lost 3 bases and 5 bases respectively, with 7 bases between them. Looked up from germline, CDR1 is SGHTA and CDR2 is FQGNSA. The CDR3 totals 12 residues.

This clonotype turned up a few times. The junction shows a germline mismatch at one end, possibly a read error. CDR3 in amino acids: CATRSAASDEQYF. CDR3 nucleotide sequence: TGTGCCACCAGGTCGGCGGCCTCCGACGAGCAGTACTTC. The chain uses TRBV10-3 and TRBJ2-7; D unresolved. The CDR3 extends over 13 amino acids. Per the germline V gene, CDR1 is ENHRY and CDR2 is SYGVKD.

This clonotype was seen repeatedly, ten times or more. The chain couples TRBV7-9 to TRBJ2-3; 8 bases align to TRBD1. CDR1 is SEHNR, CDR2 FQNEAQ, per germline (reference sequence). The CDR3 sequence is 15 residues long. The V gene end was trimmed by 5 bases and the J gene end by 4 bases; junction bases not matched to a gene: 8. Written as DNA, the CDR3 is TGTGCCAGCAGCCCGAGGACAGGGTTGGCAGATACGCAGTATTTT. Protein product: CASSPRTGLADTQYF.

This clonotype was found many times. This sequence joins TRBV30 and TRBJ2-1; TRBD2 matches 10 bases. The V gene's germline CDR1 is GTSNPN and CDR2 SVGIG (reference sequence). V lost 0 bases, J lost 7 bases, and 9 bases stayed unmatched. The CDR3 consists of 16 residues. CDR3 in amino acids: CAWSVRSSGRTNEQFF. CDR3 sequence (DNA): TGTGCCTGGAGTGTACGGAGTAGCGGGAGGACTAATGAGCAGTTCTTC.

This clonotype was recorded at least ten times. The J gene is TRBJ2-7, the V gene TRBV7-9, with D tentatively TRBD2 (5 bases). Trimming cost V 0 bases and J 7 bases, with 10 bases left between them. CDR1 SEHNR and CDR2 FQNEAQ come from the germline V gene (reference sequence). The CDR3 runs to 13 residues. In nucleotides, the CDR3 is TGTGCCAGCAGCTTAGCAGGCACGGGGGAGCAGTACTTC. It encodes CASSLAGTGEQYF.

The table lists this clonotype with a few counts. The V call is TRBV6-4, the J call TRBJ2-3; 12 nucleotides agree with TRBD2. The ends lost 2 bases at V and 3 bases at J; junction bases unmatched: 0. Germline V gives CDR1 MRHNA, CDR2 SNTAGT. The CDR3 totals 15 residues. Written as DNA, the CDR3 is TGTGCCAGCAGTGACGGGACTAGCGGGACAGATACGCAGTATTTT. Amino acid sequence: CASSDGTSGTDTQYF.

This clonotype was observed many times. This chain links TRBV20-1 with TRBJ1-5, with D possibly TRBD1 on 6 matching bases. The CDR3 is 15 residues long. Deletions cut 6 bases from V and 7 bases from J, with 22 bases between. In germline, CDR1 is DFQATT, CDR2 SNEGSKA (reference sequence). The CDR3 here is CSASEGGTGGQPQHF. In DNA form, the CDR3 reads TGCAGTGCCTCCGAGGGGGGAACAGGCGGACAGCCCCAGCATTTT.